This TCR beta chain was obtained from a study of T cells after yellow fever vaccination. Points from the study as a whole: Reappearance after the booster was observed for most primary-vaccination clones (roughly 97% CD4, about 86% CD8). Few clonotypes appeared in both CD4 and CD8 compartments. The secondary response was weaker but peaked faster, day 5 versus 15.

This clonotype was seen a few times. The antigen remains unidentified. UMIs and a universal primer site were added when TCR cDNA was made by 5'RACE template switching. Each CDR3 protein is one row after TCRdb ran MiXCR on the 5' RACE reads. The data contain around 300,000 distinct CDR3 sequences, roughly 13% of them singletons. V was trimmed by 4 bases and J by 1 base, leaving 17 bases between them. Germline V gene lookup returns CDR1 KGHDR and CDR2 SFDVKD. The CDR3 totals 17 residues. This sequence originates from a man under 40 who received the YFV17D yellow fever vaccine. The chain couples TRBV24-1 to TRBJ2-3, with a weak D call TRBD1 (6 bases). The sample here was CD4+ T cells sorted from PBMCs, taken 45 days after the yellow fever booster vaccination. The CDR3 region has the DNA TGTGCCACCAGTGACTCCAGGACAGCCTTCGGCACAGATACGCAGTATTTT. It translates to CATSDSRTAFGTDTQYF.